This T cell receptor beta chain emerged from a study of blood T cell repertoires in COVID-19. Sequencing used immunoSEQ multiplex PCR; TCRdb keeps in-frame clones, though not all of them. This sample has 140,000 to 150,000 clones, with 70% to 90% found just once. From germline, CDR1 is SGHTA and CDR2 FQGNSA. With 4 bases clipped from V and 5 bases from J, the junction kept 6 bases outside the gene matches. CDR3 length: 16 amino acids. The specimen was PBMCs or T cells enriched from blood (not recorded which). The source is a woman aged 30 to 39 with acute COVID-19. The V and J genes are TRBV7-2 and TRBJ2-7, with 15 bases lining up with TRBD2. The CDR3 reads CASSSPWTSGRDEQYF. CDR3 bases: TGTGCCAGCAGCTCACCCTGGACTAGCGGGAGGGACGAGCAGTACTTC.